This T cell receptor (beta chain) was retrieved from a study of T cells in Graves' hyperthyroidism and ophthalmopathy. CDR1 LNHDA and CDR2 SQIVND come from the germline V gene (reference sequence). The trim removed 1 base at V and 7 bases at J, leaving 5 bases unmatched. CDR3 length: 15 residues. Subjects aged 18 to 65 presented with newly diagnosed hyperthyroidism of less than 2 months' duration. PBMCs stemmed from less than 13 ml fresh peripheral blood. TCR beta CDR3 regions were amplified from RNA transcripts. The HTBI primer set was used in a first-round RT-PCR of the TCR CDR3. TCRdb analysed the multiplex PCR reads with MiXCR anew, one entry per CDR3 protein. The sample consists of a few hundred thousand distinct CDR3 sequences, roughly 14% of them appearing once.

This clonotype originated in a woman aged 30 to 39 with Graves' hyperthyroidism. V gene TRBV19 combines with J gene TRBJ2-1; TRBD2 aligns across 9 bases. The sequencing sample was made of blood. In DNA, the CDR3 is TGTGCCAGTAGTATAGTAGCGGGAGCGGGTAATGAGCAGTTCTTC. This gives the protein CASSIVAGAGNEQFF.